This passage covers 4 T cell receptor beta chains from one sample sequenced in a study of T cell clones after liver transplantation. Repertoires were generated with immunoSEQ multiplex PCR, while TCRdb's copy carries only in-frame clones and drops some. The table shows about 100,000 clones, with more than 75% occurring only once. The sample here was CD4+ T cells from blood, taken before liver transplant. The receptors originated from a human donor who received a liver transplant.

This clone was found once. The chain joins TRBV4-3 to TRBJ1-2; no firm D call. The CDR3 covers 14 residues. V was pared by 0 bases and J by 7 bases, with 12 bases between. Germline V gives CDR1 LGHNA, CDR2 YSLEER. The CDR3 is CASSQDVGLAGYTF. CDR3 in DNA: TGCGCCAGCAGCCAAGACGTAGGGCTGGCTGGCTACACCTTC.

This chain links TRBV4-1 with TRBJ1-2; no reliable D call. V was pared by 0 bases and J by 2 bases, with 13 bases between. The CDR3 contains 16 residues. Germline CDR1 and CDR2: MGHRA and YSYEKL. The CDR3 coding sequence is TGCGCCAGCAGCCAAGAAAGAGGTGGACGGAACTATGGCTACACCTTC. This translates into CASSQERGGRNYGYTF.

This clone showed up just a few times. J is TRBJ2-7 and V is TRBV5-1; D unclear. This CDR3 contains 14 residues. Germline CDR1 is SGHRS and CDR2 is YFSETQ. The V and J ends lost 4 bases and 2 bases respectively, with 13 bases between them. For the CDR3, the DNA is TGCGCCAGCAGCAGCACGGGTCTAACCTACGAGCAGTACTTC. This encodes CASSSTGLTYEQYF.

V and J are TRBV6-6 and TRBJ1-2, with D possibly being TRBD1 (5 bases). The CDR3 is 13 amino acids. Germline V CDR1 and CDR2: MNHNY, SVGAGI (reference sequence). V was shortened by 2 bases and J by 7 bases, with 11 bases between the two germline ends. The CDR3 DNA reads TGTGCCAGCAGTTACCGAGACAGACGTGGCTACACCTTC. Protein: CASSYRDRRGYTF.